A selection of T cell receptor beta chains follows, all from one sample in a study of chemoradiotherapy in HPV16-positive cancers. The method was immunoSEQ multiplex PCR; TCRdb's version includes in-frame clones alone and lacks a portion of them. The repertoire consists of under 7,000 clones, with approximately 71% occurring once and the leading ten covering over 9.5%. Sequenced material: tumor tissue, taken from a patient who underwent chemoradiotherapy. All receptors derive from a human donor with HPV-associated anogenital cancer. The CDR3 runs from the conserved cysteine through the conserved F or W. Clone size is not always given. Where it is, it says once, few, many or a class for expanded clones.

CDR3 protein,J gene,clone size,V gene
CASVGTDTQYF,TRBJ2-3,few,TRBV2
CASSYAGTSGRKEQFF,TRBJ2-1,-,TRBV6-5
CASKGGNQPQHF,TRBJ1-5,few,TRBV28
CASSLFRGDLNTGELFF,TRBJ2-2,-,TRBV5-1
CAWGRTSGRNTQYF,TRBJ2-3,-,TRBV30
CASSDSAETGELFF,TRBJ2-2,-,TRBV6-4
CASSLGGSETQYF,TRBJ2-5,few,TRBV7-9
CASSTGDRGRVRSEAFF,TRBJ1-1,-,TRBV5-1
CASSRNYGYTF,TRBJ1-2,-,TRBV28
CASSQTFRGHGNTIYF,TRBJ1-3,-,TRBV4-3
CASSELIASTDTQYF,TRBJ2-3,-,TRBV6-1
CASSSGTSGMEQYF,TRBJ2-7,-,TRBV2
CASSKAGGANVLTF,TRBJ2-6,-,TRBV28
CASSLDITTNEKLFF,TRBJ1-4,once,TRBV5-1
CASSSPRQAIQETQYF,TRBJ2-5,once,TRBV28
CASSRNRDPHTYNEQFF,TRBJ2-1,-,TRBV18
CASSSQGAEYNEQFF,TRBJ2-1,-,TRBV7-6
CASSETISGEFSYEQYF,TRBJ2-7,-,TRBV9
CASTESLGQAALWPQHF,TRBJ1-5,-,TRBV28
CASSTALGQGALETQYF,TRBJ2-5,-,TRBV5-6
CASSTGTSGRVGRGTTDTQYF,TRBJ2-3,-,TRBV7-6
CASSPQTASYNEQFF,TRBJ2-1,-,TRBV27
CASRPMNEQYF,TRBJ2-7,-,TRBV28
CASSEAGAGGYRYEQYF,TRBJ2-7,-,TRBV2
CASKRQGNSNEQFF,TRBJ2-1,-,TRBV6-5
CSVATRGRAEAGELFF,TRBJ2-2,medium-sized,TRBV29-1
CASSSSGASSYEQYF,TRBJ2-7,few,TRBV5-4
CAWMRGGETQYF,TRBJ2-5,-,TRBV30
CAISETSGSTGELFF,TRBJ2-2,-,TRBV10-3
CASSAYREQETQYF,TRBJ2-5,-,TRBV5-4
CASSLINGQGETQYF,TRBJ2-5,once,TRBV7-6
CASSGTSYEQYF,TRBJ2-7,few,TRBV6-6
CASSLDNGAITSPLHF,TRBJ1-6,-,TRBV11-2
CASSTWDRLNTEAFF,TRBJ1-1,few,TRBV6-6
CASSYSTDGAYEQYF,TRBJ2-7,once,TRBV6-5
CASKDGTAYSNQPQYF,-,-,TRBV19
CASKGSSYNEQFF,TRBJ2-1,few,TRBV6-5
CASSFRKTGFPSYEQYF,TRBJ2-7,-,TRBV28
CASSFSPGTSGSHEQYF,TRBJ2-7,few,TRBV28
CASSLGLAVGETQYF,TRBJ2-5,-,TRBV27
CASSGEGLAWGNEQYF,TRBJ2-7,-,TRBV5-8
CASSLIPAMALGEGLGKETQYF,TRBJ2-5,-,TRBV5-1
CASSSEAGGNTDTQYF,TRBJ2-3,-,TRBV5-1
CASSLGGRAGNEQYF,TRBJ2-7,-,TRBV28
CASSLTGMNTGELFF,TRBJ2-2,-,TRBV2
CASSPRYGEQFF,TRBJ2-1,-,TRBV14
CASSWRQGRDGYTF,TRBJ1-2,medium-sized,TRBV5-1
CASSPGVAEEETQYF,TRBJ2-5,-,TRBV5-1
CASSVGQGTEAFF,TRBJ1-1,-,TRBV9
CASRLVRQAGWVPNTEAFF,TRBJ1-1,-,TRBV12-2
CASSPRGQGFNEQFF,TRBJ2-1,-,TRBV7-8
CASSVDRTSGTETQYF,TRBJ2-5,-,TRBV10-1
CASSQDWAGTQYF,TRBJ2-5,-,TRBV4-3
CASKSGIYNEQFF,TRBJ2-1,-,TRBV19
CASRTGGVAAFF,TRBJ1-1,-,TRBV19